A selection of T cell receptor beta chains follows, all from one sample in a study of T cells in Graves' hyperthyroidism and ophthalmopathy. TCRdb redid the calling of the multiplex PCR reads with MiXCR, one entry per CDR3 protein. The sample yields hundreds of thousands of distinct CDR3 sequences, around 20% seen once. The sequenced material came from blood. The receptors shown here come from a man younger than 40 with Graves' ophthalmopathy. Each CDR3 is given with its conserved first and last residue. A D gene is named only where the DNA matches it firmly. Clone size is given for some rows only: seen once, a few or many times, or a class if the clone is expanded.

v_call	j_call	clone_size	d_call	cdr3_aa	cdr3_nt
TRBV2	TRBJ2-1	few	TRBD2	CASSSRTSGTPPFF	TGTGCCAGCAGTTCTCGGACTAGCGGGACCCCCCCGTTCTTC
TRBV13	TRBJ2-1	-	TRBD2	CASSRGLAVDEQFF	TGTGCCAGCAGCCGAGGACTAGCCGTCGATGAGCAGTTCTTC
TRBV12-3/TRBV12-4	TRBJ1-4	-	TRBD1	CASSASGTGRGKLFF	TGTGCCAGCAGTGCATCCGGGACAGGGAGGGGAAAACTGTTTTTT
TRBV28	TRBJ2-5	many	TRBD2	CASTKPGGRAWGTQYF	TGTGCCAGCACCAAACCTGGCGGGAGGGCATGGGGGACCCAGTACTTC
TRBV5-1	TRBJ2-3	many	TRBD1	CASSLTGEGTDTQYF	TGCGCCAGCAGCTTGACAGGGGAAGGCACAGATACGCAGTATTTT
TRBV5-1	TRBJ2-1	-	-	CASSLAADSEQFF	TGCGCCAGCAGCTTGGCTGCGGACTCGGAGCAGTTCTTC
TRBV28	TRBJ1-2	many	TRBD1	CASSLFSGQGFYGYTF	TGTGCCAGCAGTTTATTTTCGGGACAGGGTTTTTATGGCTACACCTTC
TRBV30	TRBJ2-7	many	-	CAWGALAYEQYF	TGTGCCTGGGGCGCGCTAGCCTACGAGCAGTACTTC
TRBV11-3	TRBJ2-7	many	-	CASSTIATLEASNRTPYEQYF	TGTGCCAGCAGCACCATTGCTACCCTCGAGGCGTCTAATCGAACCCCCTACGAGCAGTACTTC
TRBV20-1	TRBJ2-3	many	-	CSARVGTTDTQYF	TGCAGTGCTAGAGTGGGGACCACAGATACGCAGTATTTT
TRBV7-9	TRBJ1-1	-	-	CASSLQEGVSEAFF	TGTGCCAGCAGCCTACAAGAGGGGGTCTCTGAAGCTTTCTTT
TRBV3-1	TRBJ1-2	many	-	CASRGQGFYGYTF	TGTGCCAGTCGTGGGCAGGGCTTCTATGGCTACACCTTC
TRBV6-1	TRBJ1-4	many	-	CASSETERDEKLFF	TGTGCCAGCAGTGAGACAGAGAGGGATGAAAAACTGTTTTTT
TRBV4-2	TRBJ2-3	few	TRBD2	CASSQDPSGRITDTQYF	TGTGCCAGCAGCCAAGATCCTAGCGGGAGGATCACAGATACGCAGTATTTT
TRBV14	TRBJ2-7	few	TRBD2	CASSQDQSGTHEQYF	TGTGCCAGCAGCCAAGATCAGAGCGGGACTCACGAGCAGTACTTC
TRBV11-2	TRBJ2-5	many	TRBD1	CASSGGQGREETQYF	TGTGCCAGCAGCGGAGGACAGGGAAGAGAGGAGACCCAGTACTTC
TRBV11-2	TRBJ2-1	many	TRBD2	CASSLIAGGDKQFF	TGTGCCAGCAGCTTAATAGCGGGAGGCGATAAGCAGTTCTTC
TRBV7-8	TRBJ2-7	few	-	CASSYRDKSYEQYF	TGTGCCAGCAGCTACCGGGACAAGTCCTACGAGCAGTACTTC
TRBV7-3	TRBJ2-3	-	-	CASSLRGGPSTDTQYF	TGTGCCAGCAGCTTACGTGGCGGTCCTAGCACAGATACGCAGTATTTT
TRBV6-1	TRBJ1-3	few	TRBD1	CASSGTGTDKNTIYF	TGTGCCAGCAGTGGAACCGGGACAGACAAAAACACCATATATTTT
TRBV12-5	TRBJ2-2	-	-	CASASTDSESGELFF	TGTGCTAGTGCCTCCACTGACAGCGAATCCGGGGAGCTGTTTTTT
TRBV2	TRBJ2-1	few	TRBD2	CASSDAGGTYNEQFF	TGTGCCAGCAGTGATGCGGGAGGGACCTACAATGAGCAGTTCTTC
TRBV27	TRBJ2-4	-	TRBD1	CASSFGGTGKNIQYF	TGTGCCAGCAGTTTCGGCGGGACAGGGAAAAACATTCAGTACTTC
TRBV4-1	TRBJ2-7	once	-	CASSIREAISSYEQYF	TGCGCCAGCAGTATACGGGAAGCGATCAGCTCCTACGAGCAGTACTTC
TRBV7-2	TRBJ1-2	many	-	CASSLGGENYGYTF	TGTGCCAGCAGCTTAGGAGGGGAAAACTATGGCTACACCTTC
TRBV24-1	TRBJ2-4	-	-	CATSDANRGNIQYF	TGTGCCACCAGTGATGCAAACAGAGGGAACATTCAGTACTTC
TRBV6-1	TRBJ2-5	few	TRBD2	CASSMGLAGGHETQYF	TGTGCCAGCAGCATGGGACTAGCGGGAGGGCATGAGACCCAGTACTTC
TRBV20-1	TRBJ2-1	-	TRBD2	CSARYRRSGLAGGRQFF	TGCAGTGCTAGATATCGAAGGTCGGGACTAGCGGGAGGAAGACAGTTCTTC
TRBV30	TRBJ1-4	few	TRBD1	CAWSSGTGGEKLFF	TGTGCCTGGAGTTCCGGGACAGGGGGCGAAAAACTGTTTTTT
TRBV7-9	TRBJ1-1	-	-	CASSFGTSNTEAFF	TGTGCCAGCAGCTTTGGGACATCAAACACTGAAGCTTTCTTT
TRBV7-9	TRBJ1-4	few	-	CASSDWATNEKLFF	TGTGCCAGCAGCGATTGGGCGACTAATGAAAAACTGTTTTTT
TRBV6-1	TRBJ2-2	many	TRBD1	CASRPRGPGEVYYNTGELFF	TGTGCCAGCAGACCAAGGGGGCCCGGTGAAGTTTACTACAACACCGGGGAGCTGTTTTTT